This paragraph covers one T cell receptor (beta chain) sequence. What it binds is unknown. These data originate in a study of T cells in Graves' hyperthyroidism and ophthalmopathy. Study-wide points: Blood also held most thyroid clonotypes expanded beyond 0.001.

Researchers amplified the TCR beta CDR3 regions from RNA transcripts. Initially, a first-round RT-PCR of the TCR CDR3 employed the HTBI primer set. One entry per CDR3 protein, called by TCRdb with MiXCR from the multiplex PCR reads. The sample consists of 550,000 to 700,000 distinct CDR3 sequences, 35% to 55% of them appearing once. Diagnoses used clinical symptoms, serum thyroxine and TRAb, thyroid ultrasound and orbital computed tomography. The TCR comes from an adult woman with Graves' disease, either hyperthyroidism or ophthalmopathy (not recorded which). The specimen sequenced was peripheral blood or thyroid tissue (not recorded which).

The CDR3 DNA follows: TGCGCCAGCAGTGAGTCCGGACAGCAAGAGACCCAGTACTTC. Encoded protein: CASSESGQQETQYF. The chain links TRBV10-1 to TRBJ2-5, with D possibly TRBD1 on 6 matching bases. The V and J ends lost 0 bases and 2 bases respectively, with 7 bases between them. Germline CDR1 is WNHNN and CDR2 is SYGVQD (reference sequence). This CDR3 region has 14 residues.